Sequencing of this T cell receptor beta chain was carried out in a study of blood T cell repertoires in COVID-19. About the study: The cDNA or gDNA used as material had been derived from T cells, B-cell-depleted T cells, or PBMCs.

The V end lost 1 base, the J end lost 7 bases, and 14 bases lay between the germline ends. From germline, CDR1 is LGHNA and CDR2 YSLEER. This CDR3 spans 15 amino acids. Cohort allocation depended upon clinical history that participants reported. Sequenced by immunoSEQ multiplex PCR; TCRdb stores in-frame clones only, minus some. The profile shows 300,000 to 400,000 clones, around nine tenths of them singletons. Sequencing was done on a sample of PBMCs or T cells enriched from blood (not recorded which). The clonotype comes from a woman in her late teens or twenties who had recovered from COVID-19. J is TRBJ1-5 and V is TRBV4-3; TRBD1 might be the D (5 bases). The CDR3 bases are TGCGCCAGCAGCCAAGTGAGGCAGGGCCAACAGCCCCAGCATTTT. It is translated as CASSQVRQGQQPQHF.